The table lists the clone carrying this T cell receptor (beta chain) with a count of one. The sample is drawn from a study of blood T cell repertoires in COVID-19. The repertoire was sequenced with immunoSEQ multiplex PCR; TCRdb's copy has only in-frame clones and lacks some. Here the sample spans about 85,000 clones, roughly 90% being singletons. The CDR3 totals 19 residues. The V gene end was trimmed by 0 bases and the J gene end by 0 bases; junction bases not matched to a gene: 6. Per germline, CDR1 SGHRS and CDR2 YFSETQ. Sequences were obtained from peripheral blood. The V gene is TRBV5-1, the J gene TRBJ2-3, with TRBD2 matching over 14 bases. The receptor was derived from a man in his fifties with acute or convalescent COVID-19. CDR3 DNA: TGCGCCAGCAGCTTGGCCGGGACTAGCGGGAGTGGGAGCACAGATACGCAGTATTTT. Translated, it gives CASSLAGTSGSGSTDTQYF. Full variable domain (outside the CDR3, taken from reference TRBV5-1 and TRBJ2-3): KAGVTQTPRYLIKTRGQQVTLSCSPISGHRSVSWYQQTPGQGLQFLFEYFSETQRNKGNFPGRFSGRQFSNSRSEMNVSTLELGDSALYLCASSLAGTSGSGSTDTQYFGPGTRLTVL.